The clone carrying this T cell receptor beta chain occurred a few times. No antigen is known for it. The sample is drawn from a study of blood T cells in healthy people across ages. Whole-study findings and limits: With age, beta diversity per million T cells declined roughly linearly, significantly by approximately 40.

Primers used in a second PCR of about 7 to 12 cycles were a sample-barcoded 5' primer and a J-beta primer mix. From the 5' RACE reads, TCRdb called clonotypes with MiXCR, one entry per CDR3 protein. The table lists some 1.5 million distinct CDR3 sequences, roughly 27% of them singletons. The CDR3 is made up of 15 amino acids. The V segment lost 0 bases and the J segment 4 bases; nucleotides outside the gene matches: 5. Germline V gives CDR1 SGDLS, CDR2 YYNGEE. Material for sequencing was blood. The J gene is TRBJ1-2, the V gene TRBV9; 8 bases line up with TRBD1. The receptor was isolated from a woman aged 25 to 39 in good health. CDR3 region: CASSVGGQAIYGYTF. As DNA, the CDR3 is TGTGCCAGCAGCGTAGGGGGACAGGCAATCTATGGCTACACCTTC.